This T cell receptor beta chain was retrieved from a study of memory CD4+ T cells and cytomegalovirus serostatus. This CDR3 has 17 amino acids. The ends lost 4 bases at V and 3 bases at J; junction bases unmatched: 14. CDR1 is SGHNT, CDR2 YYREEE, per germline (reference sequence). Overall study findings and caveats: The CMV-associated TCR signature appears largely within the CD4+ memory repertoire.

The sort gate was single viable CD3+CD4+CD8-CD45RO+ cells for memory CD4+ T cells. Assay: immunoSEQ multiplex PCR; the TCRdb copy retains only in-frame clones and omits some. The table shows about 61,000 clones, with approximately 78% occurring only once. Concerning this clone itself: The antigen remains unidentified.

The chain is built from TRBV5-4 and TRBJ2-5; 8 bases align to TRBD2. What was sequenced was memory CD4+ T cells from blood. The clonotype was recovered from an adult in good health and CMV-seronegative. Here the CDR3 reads CASSPRSGSRLEETQYF. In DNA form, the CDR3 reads TGTGCCAGCAGCCCTAGGAGCGGGAGTAGGCTGGAAGAGACCCAGTACTTC.